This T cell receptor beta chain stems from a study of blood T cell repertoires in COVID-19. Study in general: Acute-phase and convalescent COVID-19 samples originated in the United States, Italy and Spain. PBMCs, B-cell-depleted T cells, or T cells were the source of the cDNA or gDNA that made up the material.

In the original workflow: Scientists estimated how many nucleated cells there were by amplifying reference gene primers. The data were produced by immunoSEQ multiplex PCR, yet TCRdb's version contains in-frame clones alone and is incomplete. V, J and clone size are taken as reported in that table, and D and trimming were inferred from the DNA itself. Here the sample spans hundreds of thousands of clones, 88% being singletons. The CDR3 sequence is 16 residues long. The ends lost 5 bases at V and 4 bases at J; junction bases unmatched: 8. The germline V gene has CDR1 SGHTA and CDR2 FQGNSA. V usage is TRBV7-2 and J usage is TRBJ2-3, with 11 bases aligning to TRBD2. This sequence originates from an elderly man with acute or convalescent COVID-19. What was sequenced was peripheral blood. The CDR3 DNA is TGTGCCAGCAGCCCAAGACTAGCGGGATTGGCAGATACGCAGTATTTT. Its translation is CASSPRLAGLADTQYF.